What follows describes a single T cell receptor beta chain. Its antigen remains unidentified. The sample belongs to a study of CD8+ T cells in alopecia areata. Overall study context: Treated patients took oral tofacitinib at 5 to 10 mg twice daily.

Reverse transcription of extracted RNA yielded cDNA, which provided the sequencing template. The data were produced by immunoSEQ multiplex PCR, yet TCRdb's version contains in-frame clones alone and is incomplete. The table lists approximately 140,000 clones, approximately 45% of them singletons. Study results and caveats: Researchers report lesional scalp, most notably alopecia totalis/universalis, outstripped normal scalp in clonality.

From PBMCs, CD4+ and CD8+ T cells were sorted. The sequence derives from a human donor with alopecia areata. Source material: CD4+ T cells sorted from blood.

Written as DNA, the CDR3 is TGCAGCGTTGACCCCCGGGACGGAGTAATGAACACTGAAGCTTTCTTT. Translated, it gives CSVDPRDGVMNTEAFF. The rearrangement uses TRBV29-1 and TRBJ1-1; D perhaps matches TRBD1 (5 bases). V lost 3 bases to trimming and J lost 0 bases, with 17 bases between them. CDR3 length: 16 amino acids. CDR1 SQVTM and CDR2 ANQGSEA come from the germline V gene.